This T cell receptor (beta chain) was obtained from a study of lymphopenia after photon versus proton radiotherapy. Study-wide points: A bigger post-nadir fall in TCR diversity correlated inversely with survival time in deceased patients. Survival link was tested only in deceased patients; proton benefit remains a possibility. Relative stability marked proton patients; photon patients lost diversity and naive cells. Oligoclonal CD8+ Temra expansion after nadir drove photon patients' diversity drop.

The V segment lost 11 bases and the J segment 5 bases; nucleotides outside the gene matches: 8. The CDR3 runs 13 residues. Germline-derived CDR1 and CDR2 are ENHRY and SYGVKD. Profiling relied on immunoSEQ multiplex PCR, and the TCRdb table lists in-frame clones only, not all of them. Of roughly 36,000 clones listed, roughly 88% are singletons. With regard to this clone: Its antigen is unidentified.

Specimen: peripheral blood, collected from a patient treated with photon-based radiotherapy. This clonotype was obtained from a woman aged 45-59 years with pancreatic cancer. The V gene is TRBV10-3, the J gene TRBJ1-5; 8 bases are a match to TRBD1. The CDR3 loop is CAVNRGDDQPQHF. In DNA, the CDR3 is TGTGCCGTCAACAGGGGGGATGATCAGCCCCAGCATTTT.